This TCR beta chain was captured by sequencing in a study of PD-1 blockade in classical Hodgkin lymphoma. General study results and limits: A significant rise in TCR diversity was seen by C4D1 for CD4+ cells but not for CD8+ cells. Compared with healthy donors, newly diagnosed patients reportedly showed lower baseline TCR diversity.

The CDR3 extends over 16 amino acids. V shed 5 bases and J 3 bases; nucleotides not matched to a gene: 8. Per germline, CDR1 SGHVS and CDR2 FNYEAQ. On this clone: Its antigen is unidentified.

Data came from immunoSEQ multiplex PCR; TCRdb stores just in-frame clones and leaves some out. Of just over 60,000 clones listed, about 91% are singletons. Brentuximab vedotin exposure varied among the patients, all of whom had relapsed after autologous stem cell transplantation. Best overall response was complete response, partial response or progressive disease in these relapsed/refractory classical Hodgkin lymphoma patients. The starting material was peripheral blood mononuclear cells (PBMCs), obtained at baseline. The receptor was isolated from a human donor with classical Hodgkin lymphoma. The chain recombines TRBV7-6 with TRBJ2-1, with 9 bases matching TRBD2. CDR3 DNA sequence: TGTGCCAGCAGCGCAGTCGCAGCGGGGGGCTACAATGAGCAGTTCTTC. This sequence encodes CASSAVAAGGYNEQFF.